Below, one T cell receptor beta chain is given with its context. The antigen is not known. Researchers took RNA transcripts and amplified the TCR beta CDR3 regions from them. First-round RT-PCR with HTBI primers amplified the TCR CDR3 region. TCRdb passed the multiplex PCR reads through MiXCR, listing each CDR3 protein once. The table has hundreds of thousands of distinct CDR3 sequences, 11% to 15% seen once. This sample was included in a study of T cells in Graves' hyperthyroidism and ophthalmopathy. Study-wide context: Any treatment followed the collection of peripheral blood at initial diagnosis.

Germline loops: CDR1 MNHEY, CDR2 SMNVEV (reference sequence). The CDR3 is 14 residues long. The trim removed 8 bases at V and 15 bases at J, leaving 18 bases unmatched. Broader study findings: Model-based prediction identified ophthalmopathy a median 6.5 months prior to its onset.

The clonotype comes from a woman aged 18-29 years with Graves' hyperthyroidism. The chain combines TRBV27 with TRBJ2-1; TRBD2 agrees at 8 bases. Sequenced sample: blood. The CDR3 DNA follows: TGTGCCAGCTCCTCTTGGACTAGCAACCACCGGCTGTTCTTC. This gives the protein CASSSWTSNHRLFF.